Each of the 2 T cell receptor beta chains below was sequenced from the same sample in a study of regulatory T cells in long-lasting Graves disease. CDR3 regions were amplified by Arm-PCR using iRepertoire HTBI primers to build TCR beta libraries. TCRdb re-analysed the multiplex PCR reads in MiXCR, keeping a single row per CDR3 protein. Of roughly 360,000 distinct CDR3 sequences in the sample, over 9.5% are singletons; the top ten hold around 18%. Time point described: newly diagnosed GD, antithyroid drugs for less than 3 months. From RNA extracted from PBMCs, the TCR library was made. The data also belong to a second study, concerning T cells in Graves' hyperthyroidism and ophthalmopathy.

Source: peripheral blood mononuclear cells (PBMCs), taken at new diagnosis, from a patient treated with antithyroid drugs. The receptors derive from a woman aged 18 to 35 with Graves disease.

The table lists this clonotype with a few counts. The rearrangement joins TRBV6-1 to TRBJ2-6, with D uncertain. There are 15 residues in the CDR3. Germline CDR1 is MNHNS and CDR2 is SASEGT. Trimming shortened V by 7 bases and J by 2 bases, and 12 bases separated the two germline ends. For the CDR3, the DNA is TGTGCCAGCACTCGACCGGTGACTGGGGCCAACGTCCTGACTTTC. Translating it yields CASTRPVTGANVLTF.

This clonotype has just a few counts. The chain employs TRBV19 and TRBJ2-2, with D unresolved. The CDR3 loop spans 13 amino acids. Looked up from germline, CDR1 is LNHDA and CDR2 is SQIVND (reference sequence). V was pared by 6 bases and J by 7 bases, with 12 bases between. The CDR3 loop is CASSLIIGGELFF. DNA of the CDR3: TGTGCCAGTAGCCTCATTATCGGCGGGGAGCTGTTTTTT. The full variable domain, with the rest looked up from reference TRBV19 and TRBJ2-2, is DGGITQSPKYLFRKEGQNVTLSCEQNLNHDAMYWYRQDPGQGLRLIYYSQIVNDFQKGDIAEGYSVSREKKESFPLTVTSAQKNPTAFYLCASSLIIGGELFFGEGSRLTVL.